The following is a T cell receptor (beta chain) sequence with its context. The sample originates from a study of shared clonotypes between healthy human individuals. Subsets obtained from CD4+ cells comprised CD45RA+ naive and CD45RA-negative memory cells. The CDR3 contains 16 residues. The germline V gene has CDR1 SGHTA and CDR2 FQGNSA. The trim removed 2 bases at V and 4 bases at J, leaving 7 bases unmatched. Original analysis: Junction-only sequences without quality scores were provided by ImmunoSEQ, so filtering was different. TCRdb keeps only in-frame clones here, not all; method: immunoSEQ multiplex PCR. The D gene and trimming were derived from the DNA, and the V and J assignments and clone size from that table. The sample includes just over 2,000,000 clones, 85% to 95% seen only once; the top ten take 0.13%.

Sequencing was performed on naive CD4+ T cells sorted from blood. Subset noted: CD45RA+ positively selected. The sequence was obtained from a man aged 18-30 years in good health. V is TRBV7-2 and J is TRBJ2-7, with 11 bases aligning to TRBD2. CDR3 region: CASSLNLAGGQYEQYF. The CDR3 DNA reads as TGTGCCAGCAGCTTAAATCTAGCGGGGGGTCAGTACGAGCAGTACTTC.